This note documents a single TCR beta chain sequence. Its specific antigen is unknown. It has no much larger one-base neighbor in the sample; base qualities were not kept. The germline V and J ends show losses of 0 bases and 8 bases respectively, and no gene match explains 5 bases of the junction. CDR1 and CDR2 are read off the germline V gene as LGHNA and YNFKEQ. Spanning cysteine to phenylalanine, the CDR3 consists of 16 amino acids. The entry retains the CDR3 DNA only, 48 bases that are in frame from base 1. The CDR3 regions of human TCRbeta chains were subjected to immunosequencing. The paper's data handling went like this. Repertoire TCRs were checked for matches against a reference library of SARS-CoV-2-specific TCRs that had been generated using the MIRA antigen-specificity platform. Breadth meant the fraction of unique TCRs that were SARS-CoV-2-associated, whereas depth meant the fraction of total T cells that were SARS-CoV-2-associated. Using the MIRA data, each spike-specific TCR was mapped to the spike region that the TCR reacts to and placed in a CD4 or CD8 class. Log10-transformed breadth and depth values were compared by one-way ANOVA with Sidak's multiple comparisons tests. Entries here come from immuneACCESS through TCRdb and include only in-frame sequences with V and J called. Some clones fail to appear in such tables; in the studies checked, an unresolved V gene covers under half of the shortfall, and the cause of the remainder is unknown. Clone size and the V and J calls come from that table; the DNA yielded D and trimming. For this sample there are approximately 80,000 clones; roughly 85% appear just once. 3.4% of the sample is held by the ten biggest clonotypes.

The sample's time point, from its label and the paper: about 28 days (+/-7) after the second vaccine dose. AZD1222 recipients given second doses at about 4 weeks or at about 12 weeks were pooled, since spike-specific TCR depth and breadth were not found to differ between the two schedules. The vaccinee samples were drawn from two UK trials, COV001 and COV002, one of which was a single-blind randomized controlled phase 2/3 trial testing AZD1222 (ChAdOx1 nCoV-19) in healthy adults. For TCRbeta chain sequencing, PBMC samples were collected from trial participants at day 0 and at day 28 after the second dose. This sample is part of a study of T cell responses to AZD1222 COVID-19 vaccine (dated by TCRdb to 2020 to 2022). About the investigation overall: A total of just over 230 trial participants underwent TCR sequencing, of whom more than 200 had received two doses of AZD1222 and about 25 had received two doses of the MenACWY control vaccine. Trial participants were enrolled by age into subgroups of 18-55, 56-69 and 70-plus years, and approximately 150, 30 and 60 TCR-sequenced participants, respectively, were included in these subgroups. Broader findings and caveats from the paper: A significant rise in spike-specific TCR breadth and depth was observed after two AZD1222 doses relative to day 0 and relative to MenACWY recipients. Conclusions about previously exposed vaccinees were limited because only six AZD1222 recipients were SARS-CoV-2 seropositive at baseline. Because no samples from the day 14 peak response were available, repertoires could be characterized only after the peak T cell response. Vaccine-associated CD4 TCRs spanned the whole spike protein, with dominant responses in regions 160-218 and 743-854. Participants were mostly white British and included more females than males, and it was suggested by the authors that clonal diversity may have been underestimated. Reportedly, almost half of the unique spike-specific TCRs recognized epitopes lying outside the regions that are mutated in the B.1.351 and B.1.1.7 variants. In the small 56-69-year group, the increase in depth fell short of significance, most likely because of low power.

This clonotype originated in an adult who received the AZD1222 COVID-19 vaccine. In this chain, TRBV4-2 is recombined with TRBJ1-4, with TRBD1 identical over 11 junction bases. Sequenced material: peripheral blood, taken 28 days after the second AZD1222 dose. The CDR3 region: CASSQETGQGEEKLFF. The base sequence is TGTGCCAGCAGCCAAGAGACGGGACAGGGGGAAGAAAAACTGTTTTTT.